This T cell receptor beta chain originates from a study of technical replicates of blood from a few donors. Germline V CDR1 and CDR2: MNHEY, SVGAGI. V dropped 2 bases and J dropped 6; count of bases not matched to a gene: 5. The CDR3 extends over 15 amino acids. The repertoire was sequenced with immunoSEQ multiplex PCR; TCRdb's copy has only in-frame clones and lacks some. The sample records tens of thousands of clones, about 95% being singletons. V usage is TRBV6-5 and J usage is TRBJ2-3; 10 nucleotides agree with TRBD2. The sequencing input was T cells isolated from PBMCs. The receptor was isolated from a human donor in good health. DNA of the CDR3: TGTGCCAGCAGTTACGGGCTAGCGGGAGAGGATACGCAGTATTTT. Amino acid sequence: CASSYGLAGEDTQYF.